A single sample is the source of the 20 T cell receptor beta chains below, sequenced in a study of blood T cell repertoires in COVID-19 (dated by TCRdb to the early 2020s). Library preparation was by the immunoSEQ multiplex PCR assay. Held by TCRdb, this immuneACCESS table contains in-frame sequences only and omits some clones. Under half of the omission traces to an unresolved V gene where checked; the cause of the rest is unknown. The sample table lists around 120,000 clones, about 80% of them with a count of one. The top ten clones comprise 25% of the sample. The specimen was peripheral blood. Receptors originate from a human donor in a cohort sampled during active COVID-19.

The chain has TRBV5-5 and TRBJ2-2; TRBD1 matches 9 bases. Germline lookup yields CDR1 SGHKS and CDR2 YYEKEE (reference sequence). V dropped 1 base and J dropped 1; count of bases not matched to a gene: 5. The CDR3 runs 17 residues. CDR3 sequence (DNA): TGTGCCAGCAGCTTGCTCCCGGGACAGGGGAACACCGGGGAGCTGTTTTTT. As protein: CASSLLPGQGNTGELFF.

The chain links TRBV15 to TRBJ1-2, with 9 bases matching TRBD1. The CDR3 is 14 amino acids. V trimming: 4 bases; J trimming: 4 bases; junction bases outside the gene matches: 4. Germline V gene data show CDR1 as LNHNV and CDR2 as YYDKDF (reference sequence). CDR3 nucleotides: TGTGCCACCAGCAACAGGGGGCTCGGCTATGGCTACACCTTC. The encoded protein is CATSNRGLGYGYTF.

This rearrangement joins TRBV28 to TRBJ2-7; no clear D. V was clipped by 7 bases and J by 2 bases, with 15 bases between them. Germline V gene data show CDR1 as MDHEN and CDR2 as SYDVKM. CDR3 length: 14 amino acids. The CDR3 nucleotides are TGTGCCAGCACCCCTGGCCGCCCCCCCTACGAGCAGTACTTC. Its translation is CASTPGRPPYEQYF.

The chain is built from TRBV4-2 and TRBJ1-2; D ambiguous. CDR3 length equals 14 residues. V lost 0 bases and J lost 6, with 11 bases in between. CDR1 is LGHNA, CDR2 YNFKEQ, per germline. The CDR3 region has the DNA TGTGCCAGCAGCCAAGATTTAAGGCAGGATGGCTACACCTTC. It encodes CASSQDLRQDGYTF.

This chain uses TRBV9 with TRBJ1-2; D call uncertain. CDR1 is SGDLS, CDR2 YYNGEE, per germline. The CDR3 is made up of 13 amino acids. With 4 bases removed from V and 6 bases from J, the gap between germline ends came to 13 bases. The CDR3, as DNA: TGTGCCAGCAGCCCCCGGGATTTCGATGGCTACACCTTC. Translating gives CASSPRDFDGYTF.

This chain links TRBV7-9 with TRBJ1-4; D is possibly TRBD1 (6 bases). V lost 5 bases, J lost 8 bases, and 24 bases lay in between. Germline CDR1 SEHNR, CDR2 FQNEAQ (reference sequence). The CDR3 sequence is 17 residues long. This CDR3 reads CASSPPRFGGRREKLFF. The CDR3 coding sequence is TGTGCCAGCAGCCCTCCACGTTTCGGGGGGCGCCGGGAAAAACTGTTTTTT. Full variable domain (missing parts from reference TRBV7-9 and TRBJ1-4): DTGVSQNPRHKITKRGQNVTFRCDPISEHNRLYWYRQTLGQGPEFLTYFQNEAQLEKSRLLSDRFSAERPKGSFSTLEIQRTEQGDSAMYLCASSPPRFGGRREKLFFGSGTQLSVL.

The gene calls are TRBV19 and TRBJ2-2, with 9 positions matching TRBD1. The length of the CDR3 is 16 residues. Trimming cost V 9 bases and J 3 bases; bases outside gene matches: 11. The germline CDR1 and CDR2 sequences are LNHDA and SQIVND (reference sequence). CDR3 in amino acids: CASRPRDRVDTGELFF. CDR3 in DNA: TGTGCCAGCCGCCCCCGGGACAGGGTGGACACCGGGGAGCTGTTTTTT.

This clone has a handful of counts. CDR3 bases: TGTGCCAGCAGCACGACAGGGAATAGCAATCAGCCCCAGCATTTT. Encoded protein: CASSTTGNSNQPQHF. V is TRBV9 and J is TRBJ1-5; TRBD1 agrees at 7 bases. V lost 4 bases to trimming and J lost 0 bases; unmatched junction nucleotides: 4. The CDR3 runs 15 residues. The germline V gene has CDR1 SGDLS and CDR2 YYNGEE.

J is TRBJ1-2 and V is TRBV7-2; D not certain. V lost 7 bases and J lost 0, with 21 bases in between. The CDR3 is 17 residues long. Germline loops: CDR1 SGHTA, CDR2 FQGNSA. In nucleotides, the CDR3 is TGTGCCAGCACCGGAGCCTCACCCGACTATACTAACTATGGCTACACCTTC. Its translation is CASTGASPDYTNYGYTF.

The chain has TRBV2 and TRBJ1-1; D is ambiguous. The CDR3 has 13 amino acids. Germline V gene sequence: CDR1 SNHLY, CDR2 FYNNEI. V lost 6 bases and J 2 bases, leaving 10 bases between the germline ends. CDR3 region: CASRSQYNTEAFF. The CDR3 DNA is TGTGCCAGCAGAAGTCAGTACAACACTGAAGCTTTCTTT.

The V and J genes are TRBV18 and TRBJ1-2; 8 bases line up with TRBD1. The CDR3 contains 15 residues. Looked up from germline, CDR1 is KGHSH and CDR2 is LQKENI. Germline trimming cut 4 bases from V and 6 bases from J; bases unmatched to any gene: 10. The CDR3 nucleotides are TGTGCCAGCTCACAAGAGAACAGGGGGACTCATGGCTACACCTTC. Translation gives CASSQENRGTHGYTF.

This chain connects TRBV4-2 to TRBJ1-4; no reliable D call. The CDR3 totals 14 residues. Germline lookup yields CDR1 LGHNA and CDR2 YNFKEQ. V dropped 0 bases and J dropped 13 bases, with 15 bases sitting between them. The CDR3 nucleotides read TGTGCCAGCAGCCAAGATTTCTACAGCGAGGGACTGTTTTTT. It is translated as CASSQDFYSEGLFF.

The chain recombines TRBV28 with TRBJ1-5; 7 nucleotides line up with TRBD1. The CDR3 contains 20 residues. The germline V gene has CDR1 MDHEN and CDR2 SYDVKM. Trimming took 3 bases from V and 0 from J; bases not matched to a gene: 17. The CDR3 region is CASSFGSPPLTGSSNQPQHF. The CDR3, as DNA: TGTGCCAGCAGTTTCGGTTCCCCCCCCTTGACAGGGTCTAGCAATCAGCCCCAGCATTTT.

DNA for the CDR3: TGTGCCAGCAGTCCCGGGGTAGCGGGAAACACCGGGGAGCTGTTTTTT. Amino acid sequence: CASSPGVAGNTGELFF. The chain uses TRBV6-2 or TRBV6-3 and TRBJ2-2, with 8 bases that match TRBD2. The CDR3 has 16 residues. The junction had 7 bases not matched to a gene; V was cut back by 5 bases and J by 2 bases. Germline lookup yields CDR1 MNHEY and CDR2 SVGEGT.

This chain joins TRBV18 and TRBJ1-3, with 9 bases identical to TRBD1. J lost 0 bases, V lost 0 bases, and 0 bases had no gene match. Germline loops: CDR1 KGHSH, CDR2 LQKENI. The CDR3 totals 16 residues. This chain's CDR3 is CASSPPTGGSGNTIYF. The CDR3 DNA is TGTGCCAGCTCACCACCGACAGGGGGCTCTGGAAACACCATATATTTT.

This clone was counted a few times. This chain uses TRBV28 with TRBJ1-5, with TRBD1 matching over 9 bases. J gave up 7 bases and V 3 bases, and 4 bases lay outside the gene matches. The CDR3 is 14 residues long. Germline CDR1 reads MDHEN; CDR2 reads SYDVKM. The CDR3 DNA is TGTGCCAGCAGTTTGACAGGGGGTCGACAGCCCCAGCATTTT. It is translated as CASSLTGGRQPQHF.

The chain employs TRBV28 and TRBJ1-5; no reliable D call. V was shortened by 7 bases and J by 1 base, with 17 bases between the two germline ends. The CDR3 sequence is 16 residues long. From germline, CDR1 is MDHEN and CDR2 SYDVKM. The CDR3 coding sequence is TGTGCCAGCAACCGGGGATTTGCCCACAGCAATCAGCCCCAGCATTTT. It encodes CASNRGFAHSNQPQHF.

The chain joins TRBV4-1 to TRBJ2-1; perhaps TRBD2 as D (5 bases). The CDR3 is made up of 16 amino acids. CDR1 is MGHRA, CDR2 YSYEKL, per germline. Trimming stripped 4 bases from V and 3 bases from J, with 16 bases between. The CDR3 DNA reads TGCGCCAGCAGCCTCAGGTGGACTCTAGACTACAATGAGCAGTTCTTC. Its translation: CASSLRWTLDYNEQFF.

The chain is built from TRBV28 and TRBJ1-6; D not resolved. Germline CDR1 MDHEN, CDR2 SYDVKM. Trimming left V 5 bases short and J 5 bases short, with 10 bases between. The CDR3 runs to 14 residues. The CDR3 sequence is CASSPRTNNSPLHF. CDR3 bases: TGTGCCAGCAGTCCCCGCACTAATAATTCACCCCTCCACTTT.

Comments on this clone: The junction shows a germline mismatch at one end, possibly a read error. Other DNA sequences in this sample translate to the same CDR3. The chain is built from TRBV19 and TRBJ2-7; 8 nucleotides align to TRBD1. Germline V CDR1 and CDR2: LNHDA, SQIVND (reference sequence). CDR3 length: 16 residues. CDR3 sequence reads: CASSPGTGNNKGEQYF. CDR3 in DNA: TGTGCTAGTAGTCCCGGGACAGGTAACAATAAGGGAGAGCAGTACTTC.